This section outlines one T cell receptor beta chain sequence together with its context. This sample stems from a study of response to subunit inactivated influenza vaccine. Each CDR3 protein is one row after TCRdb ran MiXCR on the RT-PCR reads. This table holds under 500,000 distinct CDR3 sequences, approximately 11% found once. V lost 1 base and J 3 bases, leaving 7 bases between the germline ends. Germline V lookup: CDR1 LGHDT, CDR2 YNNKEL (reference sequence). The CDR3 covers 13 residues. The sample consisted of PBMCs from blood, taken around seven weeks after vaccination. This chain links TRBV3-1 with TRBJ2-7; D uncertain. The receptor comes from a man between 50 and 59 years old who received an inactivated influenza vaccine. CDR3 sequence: CASSQANSYEQYF. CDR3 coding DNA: TGTGCCAGCAGCCAAGCGAACAGCTACGAGCAGTACTTC.